This TCR beta chain was sequenced during a study of T cell responses to AZD1222 COVID-19 vaccine. Study-level findings and limits: Distributed over spike, vaccine-associated CD4 TCRs predominated at 160-218 and 743-854. There were mostly white British donors and more females than males, and clonal diversity was possibly underestimated. Per reports, nearly half of all spike-specific TCRs target regions that are unmutated in variants. Repertoire collection took place solely once the T cell response had peaked.

Germline lookup yields CDR1 MNHGY and CDR2 SAAAGT. This CDR3 spans 16 amino acids. J gave up 5 bases and V 8 bases, and 18 bases lay outside the gene matches. About this clone: The antigen is unknown.

Using immunoSEQ multiplex PCR, the repertoire was profiled, and TCRdb retains in-frame clones only, with some absent. This sample yields some 58,000 clones, of which approximately 80% are seen a single time; 4% to 5% belongs to the top ten. The chain uses TRBV6-8 and TRBJ2-7; 7 positions match TRBD1. Sequenced here: peripheral blood, sampled 28 days after the second AZD1222 dose. The clonotype comes from an adult who received the AZD1222 COVID-19 vaccine. DNA of the CDR3: TGTGCCAGCTTTCGCTCAGAAGGGGGCGAAGACCACGAGCAGTACGTC. Protein: CASFRSEGGEDHEQYV.